Sequencing of this T cell receptor (beta chain) was carried out in a study of identical twins (dated by TCRdb to about 2016). As for the study more broadly: To test whether fetal clonotypes persist, the study used deep sequencing on TCR alpha and beta repertoires from monozygotic twins, unrelated adults of various ages, and cord blood. To rule out contamination, the twin experiments were replicated at different times with different library preparation protocols.

Paper-wide results and their limitations: Compared with coincidental sharing between unrelated individuals, out-of-frame TCR alpha sequences shared between twins had an excess of sequences with low generation probability. A weaker excess of twin sharing was found in beta out-of-frame sequences because the signal-to-noise ratio was lowered by fewer shared sequences. Recombination models systematically underestimated out-of-frame TCR alpha sharing in monozygotic twins but agreed with sharing between unrelated individuals. Because the same donors could not be followed over many years, conclusions were based on cross-sectional statistical analysis. Zero-insertion analyses could be partly confounded by invariant T cells such as MAIT and iNKT, although diverse VJ usage argued against such confounding for most clonotypes. Fewer insertions were carried by abundant cord blood beta clonotypes, a similar but weaker trend appeared in young adult naive repertoires, and no such trend appeared in memory repertoires.

Only a few counts were recorded for this clonotype. What antigen it recognizes has not been identified. Base qualities are missing; no much larger clone stands one base away. The germline V gene sets CDR1 to LGHNA and CDR2 to YSLEER. Trimming takes 0 bases off V and 8 bases off J; junction bases not matched to a gene: 4. The CDR3 starts with the cysteine, ends with the phenylalanine, and has 15 residues. The DNA shown is the 45-base CDR3, in frame from base 1. The library came from 5' RACE. TCRdb shows the sequencer as Illumina HiSeq 2000. Template switching introduced a universal primer binding site; the final cDNA contained a unique molecular identifier, enabling accurate counting of TCR cDNA molecules. Specific primers in the conserved constant-segment region were used to synthesize first-strand cDNA for the TCR alpha and beta chains. To control for contamination, each cDNA library was double barcoded with a SMART-Mk sample barcode plus Illumina barcodes. Two successive PCR steps introduced TruSeq adapter sequences along with Illumina sample barcodes. The TCR alpha and beta cDNA libraries were sequenced on the Illumina HiSeq platform using custom primers. Per the original workflow: MiGEC processed the raw reads to extract unique molecular identifiers, while MiXCR was used to determine the CDR3 positions. Recombination models were inferred per individual with the repgenHMM and IGoR tools using an EM algorithm. Shared clonotype analysis was performed with the tcR package in R, normalizing sharing by the product of cloneset sizes. To study raw recombination without the effects of thymic and clonal selection, out-of-frame nonproductive sequences were analyzed. The public reads were quality trimmed at Q25 with fastp and then assembled into clones with MiXCR by TCRdb, keeping productive beta chains. Rows with a matching CDR3 protein are joined into one entry that keeps the most common DNA and genes. TCRdb, not the original authors, processed these V and J calls. Present in this sample are 500,000 to 600,000 distinct CDR3 sequences, roughly a fifth of which were seen just once. About 0.99% of the sample goes to the ten largest clones.

All donors were healthy Caucasians. Three pairs of female monozygotic twins, all aged about 18 to 30 years, made up the twin cohort. Positive isolation kits from Invitrogen were used to isolate CD4+ and CD8+ T cell populations. The same sample was also studied in work on T cells expressing NK-cell markers. The second source states: Fewer than ten donors provided sorted CD3+CD56+NKG2C+, CD3+CD56+NKG2C- and CD3+CD56-NKG2C+ T-cell subsets, whose TCR beta-chain repertoires were profiled. Among the eight sequenced donors, seven were HCMV-seropositive and one was HCMV-seronegative. To restrict sorting to alphabetaTCR-expressing T cells, an anti-gammadeltaTCR antibody was added in several experiments. For five or six donors, the dominant CD3+CD56+NKG2C+ clonotypes were among the top 10 CD8+ clonotypes and accounted for about 1.0-7.5% of CD8+ T cells. Those dominant clonotypes were again the most abundant among CD3+CD56-NKG2C+ cells in several donors, at roughly 28.3-60.1%. It remained unclear whether the expanded NKG2C-expressing T cell clones were specific for HCMV antigens. Randomly selected healthy volunteers, three men and five women, were used as the eight sequenced donors. A commercial ELISA kit detecting HCMV-specific IgG in serum was used to determine HCMV serostatus. MIGEC was used to demultiplex reads and group the reads by UMI, and MiTCR was used to assemble and quantify clonotypes. To exclude erroneous sequences, any TCR cDNA sequence not supported by at least two reads was discarded. Downstream repertoire analysis used the tcR package, and clonotypes were matched across fractions by CDR3 nucleotide sequence plus V segment. VDJmatch was used to annotate antigen specificity against VDJdb, with one amino acid substitution in CDR3 allowed.

This clonotype was obtained from a woman under 30 in good health. Here the chain combines TRBV4-3 and TRBJ1-6; 7 bases in the middle match TRBD1. Sequenced sample: CD4+ T cells sorted from blood. CDR3 reads: CASSQDSGGDSPLHF. In nucleotide form, the sequence is TGCGCCAGCAGCCAAGACTCAGGGGGTGATTCACCCCTCCACTTT.